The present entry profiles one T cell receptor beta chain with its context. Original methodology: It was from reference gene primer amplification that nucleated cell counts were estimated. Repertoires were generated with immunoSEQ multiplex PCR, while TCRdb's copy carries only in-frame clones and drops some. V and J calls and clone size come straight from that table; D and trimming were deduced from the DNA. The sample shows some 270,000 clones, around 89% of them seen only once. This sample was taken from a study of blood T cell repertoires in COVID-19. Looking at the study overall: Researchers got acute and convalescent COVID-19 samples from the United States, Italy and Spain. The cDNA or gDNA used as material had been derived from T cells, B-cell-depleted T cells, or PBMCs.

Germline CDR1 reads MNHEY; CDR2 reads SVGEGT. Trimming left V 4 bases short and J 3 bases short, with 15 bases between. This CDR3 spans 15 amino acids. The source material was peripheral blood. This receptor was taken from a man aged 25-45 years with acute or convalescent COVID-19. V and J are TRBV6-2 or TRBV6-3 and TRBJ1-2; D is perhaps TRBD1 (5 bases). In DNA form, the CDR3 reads TGTGCCAGCAGTTTCCCGGGACGGAGGGACTATGGCTACACCTTC. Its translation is CASSFPGRRDYGYTF.